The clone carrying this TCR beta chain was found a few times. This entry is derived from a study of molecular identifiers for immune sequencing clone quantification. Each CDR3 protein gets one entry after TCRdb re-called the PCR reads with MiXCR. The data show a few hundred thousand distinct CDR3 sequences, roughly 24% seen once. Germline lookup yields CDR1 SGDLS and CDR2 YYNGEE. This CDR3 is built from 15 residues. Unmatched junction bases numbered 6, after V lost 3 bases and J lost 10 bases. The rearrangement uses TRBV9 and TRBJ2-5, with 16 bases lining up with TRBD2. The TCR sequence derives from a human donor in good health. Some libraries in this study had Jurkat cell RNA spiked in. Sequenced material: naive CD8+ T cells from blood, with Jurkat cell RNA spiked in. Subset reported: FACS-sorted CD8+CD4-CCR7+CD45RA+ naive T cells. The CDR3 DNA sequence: TGTGCCAGCAGCGCCGGGACTAGCGGGGGGGCTCGCCAGTACTTC. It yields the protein CASSAGTSGGARQYF.